This T cell receptor (beta chain) was observed in a study of cytomegalovirus exposure and HLA in healthy donors. The PCR contained 60 Vbeta and 13 Jbeta primers. Sequencing was performed with immunoSEQ multiplex PCR; in TCRdb, only in-frame clones are kept and a portion is missing. The sample lists about 92,000 clones, around 80% occurring once. The origin of this receptor is a man between 18 and 35 years old in good health and CMV-seronegative. What was sequenced was PBMCs.

CDR3 amino acids: CASSQDRVHTDTQYF. The DNA for the CDR3 is TGCGCCAGCAGCCAAGATCGGGTACATACGGATACGCAGTATTTT. The J gene is TRBJ2-3, the V gene TRBV4-1, with unresolved D. The CDR3 totals 15 residues. Germline lookup yields CDR1 MGHRA and CDR2 YSYEKL. Trimming stripped 0 bases from V and 6 bases from J, with 13 bases between.